This TCR beta chain was recovered during a study of identical twins. Each CDR3 protein gets one entry after TCRdb re-called the 5' RACE reads with MiXCR. The sample yields fewer than 500,000 distinct CDR3 sequences, about 24% seen once. J was trimmed by 2 bases and V by 4 bases; bases with no gene match: 5. The CDR3 spans 14 residues. Germline values: CDR1 SGHRS, CDR2 YFSETQ. The data also belong to a second study, concerning T cells expressing NK-cell markers.

The genes are TRBV5-1 and TRBJ2-7; 8 positions match TRBD1. The sample consisted of CD4+ T cells sorted from blood. The source is a woman aged 18-30 years in good health. CDR3: CASSLQGAAYEQYF. Written as DNA, the CDR3 is TGCGCCAGCAGCCTCCAGGGGGCAGCCTACGAGCAGTACTTC.